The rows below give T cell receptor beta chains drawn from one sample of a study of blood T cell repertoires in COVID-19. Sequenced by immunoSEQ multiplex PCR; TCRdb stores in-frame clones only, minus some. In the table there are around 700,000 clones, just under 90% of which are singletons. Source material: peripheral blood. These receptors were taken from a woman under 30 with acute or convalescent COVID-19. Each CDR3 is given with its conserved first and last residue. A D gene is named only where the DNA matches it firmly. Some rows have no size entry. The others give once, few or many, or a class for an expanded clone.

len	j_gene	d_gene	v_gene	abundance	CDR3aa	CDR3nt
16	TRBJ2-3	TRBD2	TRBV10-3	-	CAISAPTSGGRDTQYF	TGTGCCATCAGTGCCCCGACTAGCGGGGGGAGGGATACGCAGTATTTT
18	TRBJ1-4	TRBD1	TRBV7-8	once	CASSHSEGQGGVNEKLFF	TGTGCCAGCAGCCACTCAGAAGGACAGGGTGGGGTAAATGAAAAACTGTTTTTT
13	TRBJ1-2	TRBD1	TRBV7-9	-	CASSLEGQGGYTF	TGTGCCAGCAGCTTAGAGGGACAGGGTGGCTACACCTTC
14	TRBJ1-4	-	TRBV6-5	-	CASSYGGTNEKLFF	TGTGCCAGCAGTTACGGGGGCACTAATGAAAAACTGTTTTTT
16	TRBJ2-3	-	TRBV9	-	CASSARGGGNTDTQYF	TGTGCCAGCAGCGCGCGGGGCGGGGGCAACACAGATACGCAGTATTTT
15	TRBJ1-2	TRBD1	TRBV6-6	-	CASSYTGTGSNGYTF	TGTGCCAGCAGTTACACCGGGACAGGGAGTAATGGCTACACCTTC
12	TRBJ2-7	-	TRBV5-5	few	CASSLTSYEQYF	TGTGCCAGCAGCTTAACTAGCTACGAGCAGTACTTC
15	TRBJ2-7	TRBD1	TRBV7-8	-	CASSLDRDRGREQYF	TGTGCCAGCAGCTTAGACCGGGACAGGGGACGCGAGCAGTACTTC
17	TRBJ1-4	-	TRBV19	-	CASSIGGGAATNEKLFF	TGTGCCAGTAGTATAGGCGGCGGCGCCGCAACTAATGAAAAACTGTTTTTT
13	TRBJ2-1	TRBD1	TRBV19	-	CASSIRTGNEQFF	TGTGCCAGTAGTATAAGGACAGGGAATGAGCAGTTCTTC
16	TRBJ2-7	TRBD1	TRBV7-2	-	CASSPTTDRVPYEQYF	TGTGCCAGCAGCCCGACCACTGACAGGGTGCCCTACGAGCAGTACTTC
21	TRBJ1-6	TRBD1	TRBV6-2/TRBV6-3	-	CASSYSRGQGDLSSYNSPLHF	TGTGCCAGCAGTTACTCGAGGGGACAGGGTGACTTATCGTCTTATAATTCACCCCTCCACTTT
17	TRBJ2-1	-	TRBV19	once	CASSIDVAGASYNEQFF	TGTGCCAGTAGTATAGATGTGGCGGGGGCCTCCTACAATGAGCAGTTCTTC
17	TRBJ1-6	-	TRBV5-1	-	CASSFSGASSYNSPLHF	TGCGCCAGCAGCTTTTCAGGGGCCAGCTCCTATAATTCACCCCTCCACTTT
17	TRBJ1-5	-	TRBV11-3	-	CASSRGGQAHSNQPQHF	TGTGCCAGCAGCCGGGGGGGGCAGGCCCATAGCAATCAGCCCCAGCATTTT
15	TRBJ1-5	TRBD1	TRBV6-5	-	CASSLSGGVYQPQHF	TGTGCCAGCAGTTTATCAGGGGGCGTATATCAGCCCCAGCATTTT
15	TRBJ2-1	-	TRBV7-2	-	CASSLFSVPVDEQFF	TGTGCCAGCAGCTTATTTTCGGTACCGGTAGATGAGCAGTTCTTC
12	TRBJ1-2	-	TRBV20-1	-	CSASPGLDGYTF	TGCAGTGCTAGTCCAGGGTTGGATGGCTACACCTTC
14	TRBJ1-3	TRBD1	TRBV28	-	CASSLYRGGNTIYF	TGTGCCAGCAGTTTATACAGGGGAGGAAACACCATATATTTT
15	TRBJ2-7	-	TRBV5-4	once	CASSLGVQGPYEQYF	TGTGCCAGCAGCTTGGGTGTCCAGGGTCCCTACGAGCAGTACTTC
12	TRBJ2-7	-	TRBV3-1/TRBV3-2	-	CASSQGQNEQYF	TGTGCCAGCAGCCAAGGACAGAACGAGCAGTACTTC
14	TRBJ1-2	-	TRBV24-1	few	CATSASGGNYGYTF	TGTGCCACCAGTGCGTCGGGGGGCAACTATGGCTACACCTTC
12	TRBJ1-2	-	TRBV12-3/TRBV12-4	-	CASSWPVDGYTF	TGTGCCAGCAGTTGGCCAGTGGATGGCTACACCTTC
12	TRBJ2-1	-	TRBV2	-	CASTNDRNEQFF	TGTGCCAGCACCAACGACAGGAATGAGCAGTTCTTC
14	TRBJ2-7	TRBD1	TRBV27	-	CASKGTGLLYEQYF	TGTGCCAGCAAAGGGACAGGGCTGCTTTACGAGCAGTACTTC
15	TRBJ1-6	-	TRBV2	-	CASSGPGGYNSPLHF	TGTGCCAGCAGTGGGCCCGGGGGCTATAATTCACCCCTCCACTTT
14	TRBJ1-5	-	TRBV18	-	CASSPMRGNQPQHF	TGTGCCAGCTCACCAATGCGGGGAAATCAGCCCCAGCATTTT
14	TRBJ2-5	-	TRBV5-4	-	CASSPGHSQETQYF	TGTGCCAGCAGCCCGGGACATTCCCAAGAGACCCAGTACTTC
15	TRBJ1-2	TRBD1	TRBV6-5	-	CASSYEGQGVLGYTF	TGTGCCAGCAGTTACGAAGGACAGGGGGTATTGGGCTACACCTTC
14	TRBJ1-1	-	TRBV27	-	CASSLVGANTEAFF	TGTGCCAGCAGTTTAGTAGGGGCGAACACTGAAGCTTTCTTT
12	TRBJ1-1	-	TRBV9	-	CASSVGTSEAFF	TGTGCCAGCAGCGTAGGGACATCGGAAGCTTTCTTT
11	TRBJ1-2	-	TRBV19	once	CASSVRSGYTF	TGTGCCAGTAGCGTGAGGAGTGGCTACACCTTC
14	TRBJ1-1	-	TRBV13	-	CASSLDILNTEAFF	TGTGCCAGCAGCTTGGACATATTGAACACTGAAGCTTTCTTT
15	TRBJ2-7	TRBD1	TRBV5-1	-	CASSLGGTGSYEQYF	TGCGCCAGCAGCCTCGGGGGGACAGGGTCCTACGAGCAGTACTTC
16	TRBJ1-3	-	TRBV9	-	CASSVDPVSSGNTIYF	TGTGCCAGCAGCGTAGATCCAGTCTCCTCTGGAAACACCATATATTTT
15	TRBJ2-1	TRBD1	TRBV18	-	CASSPRTGLNNEQFF	TGTGCCAGCTCACCCCGGACAGGTCTCAACAATGAGCAGTTCTTC